This T cell receptor beta chain was recorded in a study of CD8 T cells in Susac syndrome. The RNA, about 0.5 to 1 ug, was put through reverse transcription using random hexamers. TCRdb fed the immunoSEQ multiplex PCR reads into MiXCR, producing one record per CDR3 protein. The sample shows 150,000 to 190,000 distinct CDR3 sequences, about 95% of them seen only once. Recently defined diagnostic criteria classed the Susac syndrome patients as definite or probable. This CDR3 spans 13 amino acids. The germline CDR1 and CDR2 sequences are SGDLS and YYNGEE. Between the trimmed V and J ends, which lost 3 bases and 1 base, there was a span of 7 bases.

This receptor was obtained from a human donor with Susac syndrome. Sequenced sample: CD4+ T cells from PBMCs. V usage is TRBV9 and J usage is TRBJ2-5; D remains ambiguous. The CDR3 reads CASSGGSQETQYF. CDR3 DNA sequence: TGTGCCAGCAGCGGGGGATCCCAAGAGACCCAGTACTTC.